The 28 T cell receptor beta chains reported below all come from one sample, sequenced in a study of T cell responses to AZD1222 COVID-19 vaccine. Produced via immunoSEQ multiplex PCR; TCRdb's table is partial and in-frame only. The sample has about 180,000 clones, over 85% seen once; the top ten hold less than 3%. The specimen comprised peripheral blood, sampled on day 0 of AZD1222 vaccination. These receptors were obtained from an adult in good health.

The chain has TRBV10-1 and TRBJ2-5; 9 bases map to TRBD1. The junction had 12 bases not matched to a gene; V was cut back by 2 bases and J by 2 bases. Per the germline V gene, CDR1 is WNHNN and CDR2 is SYGVQD (reference sequence). The CDR3 contains 18 residues. CDR3 nucleotides: TGCGCCAGCAGTGAGCCGGGACAGGGCGAGGAGGGACAAGAGACCCAGTACTTC. Protein: CASSEPGQGEEGQETQYF.

V gene TRBV3-1 (or the pseudogene TRBV3-2) combines with J gene TRBJ2-5, with 12 bases matching TRBD2. Trimming took 8 bases from V and 5 from J; bases not matched to a gene: 9. The length of the CDR3 is 15 residues. CDR1 LGHDT and CDR2 YNNKEL come from the germline V gene (reference sequence). The CDR3 DNA sequence: TGTGCCAGCGGCATACTAGCGGGAGGTCGGGAGACCCAGTACTTC. Translation gives CASGILAGGRETQYF.

The CDR3 DNA follows: TGCGCCAGCAGCTTTACCGGGACAGGGGTCTTGAACACTGAAGCTTTCTTT. Residues: CASSFTGTGVLNTEAFF. This chain joins TRBV5-1 and TRBJ1-1, with TRBD1 matching over 10 bases. The CDR3 loop spans 17 amino acids. The germline V gene encodes CDR1 SGHRS and CDR2 YFSETQ. With 2 bases clipped from V and 0 bases from J, the junction kept 7 bases outside the gene matches. Full variable domain (remainder filled in from reference TRBV5-1 and TRBJ1-1): KAGVTQTPRYLIKTRGQQVTLSCSPISGHRSVSWYQQTPGQGLQFLFEYFSETQRNKGNFPGRFSGRQFSNSRSEMNVSTLELGDSALYLCASSFTGTGVLNTEAFFGQGTRLTVV.

V is TRBV2 and J is TRBJ2-2; 14 nucleotides align to TRBD2. V was pared by 6 bases and J by 6 bases, with 6 bases of the junction left unmatched. Germline V gene data show CDR1 as SNHLY and CDR2 as FYNNEI. The CDR3 totals 16 residues. DNA of the CDR3: TGTGCCAGCAGGTTGACTAGCGGGAGGGCCGCCGGGGAGCTGTTTTTT. Translating it yields CASRLTSGRAAGELFF.

The chain recombines TRBV7-9 with TRBJ2-7; 8 bases map to TRBD1. Unmatched junction bases numbered 7, after V lost 1 base and J lost 5 bases. CDR3 length equals 15 residues. The germline gives CDR1 SEHNR, CDR2 FQNEAQ (reference sequence). CDR3 sequence: CASSLEAGGADEQYF. The CDR3 DNA sequence: TGTGCCAGCAGCTTAGAGGCAGGGGGCGCGGACGAGCAGTACTTC. The entire variable domain, with the rest obtained from reference TRBV7-9 and TRBJ2-7, is as follows: DTGVSQNPRHKITKRGQNVTFRCDPISEHNRLYWYRQTLGQGPEFLTYFQNEAQLEKSRLLSDRFSAERPKGSFSTLEIQRTEQGDSAMYLCASSLEAGGADEQYFGPGTRLTVT.

The J gene is TRBJ1-1, the V gene TRBV19, with 10 bases lining up with TRBD1. Trimming cost V 2 bases and J 3 bases; bases outside gene matches: 12. In germline, CDR1 is LNHDA, CDR2 SQIVND (reference sequence). The CDR3 is 18 amino acids. The CDR3 loop is CASSILGTGVPRHTEAFF. The DNA for the CDR3 is TGTGCCAGTAGTATATTGGGGACAGGGGTACCAAGGCACACTGAAGCTTTCTTT.

This chain connects TRBV20-1 to TRBJ1-1; D gene ambiguous. The CDR3 runs 11 residues. V was shortened by 1 base and J by 7 bases, with 7 bases between the two germline ends. CDR1 DFQATT and CDR2 SNEGSKA come from the germline V gene (reference sequence). The DNA for the CDR3 is TGCAGTGCTAGAGTCAATATTGAAGCTTTCTTT. Protein product: CSARVNIEAFF.

The V and J genes are TRBV19 and TRBJ2-7, with 8 bases fitting TRBD2. J gave up 3 bases and V 3 bases, and 7 bases lay outside the gene matches. CDR3 size: 15 residues. CDR1 LNHDA and CDR2 SQIVND come from the germline V gene (reference sequence). CDR3 in DNA: TGTGCCAGTAGTATGCGGACTAGCAGATACTACGAGCAGTACTTC. Amino acid sequence: CASSMRTSRYYEQYF.

This clone was seen once. As DNA, the CDR3 is TGCGCCAGCAGAGGGACAGGGGCTCATGATGGCTACACCTTC. As protein: CASRGTGAHDGYTF. This sequence joins TRBV10-2 and TRBJ1-2, with 10 bases aligning to TRBD1. The V segment lost 6 bases and the J segment 6 bases; nucleotides outside the gene matches: 7. The CDR3 contains 14 residues. CDR1 and CDR2 (germline): WSHSY, SAAADI.

The chain's CDR3 is CASSKQPYEQYF. The CDR3 bases are TGTGCCAGCAGTAAGCAGCCCTACGAGCAGTACTTC. The V gene is TRBV28, the J gene TRBJ2-7; D is unclear. The CDR3 is 12 residues long. V dropped 5 bases and J dropped 2 bases, with 7 bases sitting between them. CDR1 is MDHEN, CDR2 SYDVKM, per germline.

This sequence joins TRBV4-1 and TRBJ1-1, with D unresolved. The CDR3 sequence is 16 residues long. The ends were cut back, 2 bases at V and 1 base at J, with 14 bases in the middle. The V gene's germline CDR1 is MGHRA and CDR2 YSYEKL. The CDR3 spells CASSQRVISENTEAFF. CDR3 DNA: TGCGCCAGCAGCCAAAGAGTTATCTCAGAGAACACTGAAGCTTTCTTT.

This chain connects TRBV4-2 to TRBJ2-7; 9 positions agree with TRBD1. CDR1 and CDR2 (germline): LGHNA, YNFKEQ. This CDR3 is built from 14 residues. The V gene end was trimmed by 1 base and the J gene end by 5 bases; junction bases not matched to a gene: 3. CDR3 DNA sequence: TGTGCCAGCAGCCAAGGGGACAGGGACCACGAGCAGTACTTC. Its translation: CASSQGDRDHEQYF.

CDR3 bases: TGTGCCAGCGCTGGACAGGGCCTTAATTCACCCCTCCACTTT. This codes for CASAGQGLNSPLHF. The J gene is TRBJ1-6, the V gene TRBV5-6; 8 bases agree with TRBD1. Germline V CDR1 and CDR2: SGHDT, YYEEEE. Trimming removed 7 bases from V and 6 bases from J; junction bases left unmatched: 6. This CDR3 is 14 amino acids long.

J is TRBJ2-1 and V is TRBV27; 10 nucleotides align to TRBD1. Trimming at V came to 0 bases and at J to 4 bases, leaving 6 bases not matched to a gene. CDR1 and CDR2 from the germline V gene are MNHEY and SMNVEV (reference sequence). The CDR3 runs 17 residues. The CDR3: CASSLSPGQGKYNEQFF. The CDR3 DNA follows: TGTGCCAGCAGTTTATCTCCGGGACAGGGGAAATACAATGAGCAGTTCTTC.

The genes are TRBV30 and TRBJ1-2; 10 bases agree with TRBD1. Per the germline V gene, CDR1 is GTSNPN and CDR2 is SVGIG (reference sequence). This CDR3 has 15 amino acids. The ends lost 2 bases at V and 4 bases at J; junction bases unmatched: 7. CDR3 sequence: CAWSQGTGDGYGYTF. The CDR3 nucleotides read TGTGCCTGGAGTCAGGGGACAGGGGATGGCTATGGCTACACCTTC.

V and J are TRBV6-1 and TRBJ2-3, with 12 positions matching TRBD2. CDR1 is MNHNS and CDR2 is SASEGT in the germline V gene. The V and J ends lost 3 bases and 4 bases, in that order; junction bases with no gene match: 8. This CDR3 contains 17 residues. The CDR3 here is CASSEKTSGRRADTQYF. Here the CDR3 DNA reads TGTGCCAGCAGTGAGAAGACTAGCGGGAGAAGGGCAGATACGCAGTATTTT.

V gene TRBV24-1 combines with J gene TRBJ1-4; TRBD1 might be the D (6 bases). CDR3 length: 17 residues. V was cut by 2 bases and J by 10 bases, with 22 bases left in between. Germline V gives CDR1 KGHDR, CDR2 SFDVKD. CDR3 residues: CATSDSTTTGRSRKLFF. In DNA form, the CDR3 reads TGTGCCACCAGTGATTCCACCACTACAGGGCGATCCCGAAAACTGTTTTTT.

A single count supports this clone. This chain uses TRBV5-1 with TRBJ1-2; tentative D call: TRBD1 (5 bases). The germline V gene encodes CDR1 SGHRS and CDR2 YFSETQ. V lost 1 base to trimming and J lost 6 bases, with 10 bases between them. The CDR3 consists of 13 residues. The CDR3 reads CASSLQTGHGYTF. CDR3 bases: TGCGCCAGCAGCTTGCAGACGGGGCATGGCTACACCTTC.

The chain links TRBV18 to TRBJ2-3; tentatively, D is TRBD2 (6 bases). Trimming pared 8 bases from V and 5 bases from J, leaving 17 bases between. The CDR3 covers 14 residues. Germline loops: CDR1 KGHSH, CDR2 LQKENI. This CDR3 is CASPHYLRGDTQYF. In DNA, the CDR3 is TGTGCCAGCCCTCACTATTTGCGGGGAGATACGCAGTATTTT.

V gene TRBV6-5 combines with J gene TRBJ1-2; 10 bases agree with TRBD1. The CDR3 runs 16 residues. V shed 0 bases, J shed 4 bases, and the junction held 5 bases outside the gene matches. Germline V gene lookup returns CDR1 MNHEY and CDR2 SVGAGI. The CDR3 nucleotides read TGTGCCAGCAGTTACTCGACAGGGGGCGGATTCTATGGCTACACCTTC. It translates to CASSYSTGGGFYGYTF.

The rearrangement joins TRBV27 to TRBJ1-2; D gene ambiguous. Per germline, CDR1 MNHEY and CDR2 SMNVEV (reference sequence). This CDR3 has 16 residues. The ends were cut back, 3 bases at V and 0 bases at J, with 14 bases in the middle. CDR3 bases: TGTGCCAGCAGTTTTGATCCCCCCTCCACTAACTATGGCTACACCTTC. Amino acid sequence: CASSFDPPSTNYGYTF.

This clone was recorded once. V gene TRBV10-2 combines with J gene TRBJ2-1; TRBD2 matches at 14 bases. The V segment lost 6 bases and the J segment 7 bases; nucleotides outside the gene matches: 5. This CDR3 contains 15 residues. The germline CDR1 and CDR2 sequences are WSHSY and SAAADI. CDR3 sequence reads: CASSSGTSGSNEQFF. Written as DNA, the CDR3 is TGCGCCAGCAGCTCCGGGACTAGCGGGAGTAATGAGCAGTTCTTC.

The CDR3 protein is CASSLGTGPYGYTF. In nucleotides, the CDR3 is TGTGCCAGCAGCTTAGGTACAGGCCCCTATGGCTACACCTTC. The genes are TRBV7-8 and TRBJ1-2; TRBD1 might be the D (5 bases). CDR1 SGHVS and CDR2 FQNEAQ come from the germline V gene. This CDR3 contains 14 residues. V was shortened by 1 base and J by 4 bases, with 10 bases between the two germline ends. The complete variable domain, with remaining parts taken from reference TRBV7-8 and TRBJ1-2, reads GAGVSQSPRYKVAKRGQDVALRCDPISGHVSLFWYQQALGQGPEFLTYFQNEAQLDKSGLPSDRFFAERPEGSVSTLKIQRTQQEDSAVYLCASSLGTGPYGYTFGSGTRLTVV.

The chain combines TRBV24-1 with TRBJ2-1; D remains unclear. This CDR3 is 14 amino acids long. V was clipped by 0 bases and J by 6 bases, with 8 bases between them. CDR1 is KGHDR and CDR2 is SFDVKD in the germline V gene. DNA of the CDR3: TGTGCCACCAGTGATTTGTCACGGCCCAATGAGCAGTTCTTC. Translation: CATSDLSRPNEQFF.

The CDR3 loop is CATGTSTGPYEQYF. CDR3 coding DNA: TGTGCCACCGGTACCTCGACAGGTCCCTACGAGCAGTACTTC. The chain joins TRBV7-9 to TRBJ2-7; possible D gene TRBD1, 6 bases. This CDR3 is built from 14 residues. The germline gives CDR1 SEHNR, CDR2 FQNEAQ (reference sequence). V was pared by 10 bases and J by 2 bases, with 18 bases between.

The chain links TRBV6-5 to TRBJ2-3, with 7 bases aligning to TRBD2. Trimming at V came to 2 bases and at J to 4 bases, leaving 6 bases not matched to a gene. CDR1 is MNHEY, CDR2 SVGAGI, per germline. The CDR3 runs to 15 residues. CDR3 region: CASSYGAGEADTQYF. The CDR3 nucleotides read TGTGCCAGCAGTTACGGTGCGGGAGAGGCAGATACGCAGTATTTT.

This rearrangement joins TRBV7-2 to TRBJ1-1; no definite D call. The CDR3 runs 14 residues. Germline V gene lookup returns CDR1 SGHTA and CDR2 FQGNSA. Between the trimmed V and J ends, which lost 2 bases and 4 bases, there was a span of 11 bases. Here the CDR3 DNA reads TGTGCCAGCAGCTTAAGATCCCAAGGCACTGAAGCTTTCTTT. Amino acids: CASSLRSQGTEAFF.

This sequence joins TRBV2 and TRBJ2-7; the match to TRBD2 covers 8 bases. CDR1 is SNHLY, CDR2 FYNNEI, per germline. The junction had 12 bases not matched to a gene; V was cut back by 5 bases and J by 6 bases. This CDR3 is 15 amino acids long. In DNA form, the CDR3 reads TGTGCCAGCAGTCCACCGGGACTAGTTGTAGGCGAGCAGTACTTC. It yields the protein CASSPPGLVVGEQYF.